This T cell receptor (beta chain) was observed in a study of T cells in Graves' hyperthyroidism and ophthalmopathy. Regarding the study as a whole: From stable hyperthyroidism, ophthalmopathy was separated by a 13 V-J model.

Stability of Graves' hyperthyroidism was defined as absent ophthalmopathy progression within 18 months. Germline V gives CDR1 SEHNR, CDR2 FQNEAQ (reference sequence). V was pared by 7 bases and J by 4 bases, with 13 bases between. This CDR3 spans 13 amino acids. This clonotype occurred many times. The antigen remains unidentified. Researchers took RNA transcripts and amplified the TCR beta CDR3 regions from them. The study used the HTBI primer set for a first-round RT-PCR of the TCR CDR3. One entry per CDR3 protein results from TCRdb running MiXCR on the multiplex PCR reads. This table holds approximately 370,000 distinct CDR3 sequences, under 15% found once.

The genes are TRBV7-9 and TRBJ1-1, with D unclear. The clonotype was recovered from a woman aged 25 to 39 with Graves' hyperthyroidism. Sequenced sample: blood. CDR3: CASTLGPSTEAFF. In DNA form, the CDR3 reads TGTGCCAGCACCCTTGGCCCATCCACTGAAGCTTTCTTT. The complete variable domain, with remaining parts taken from reference TRBV7-9 and TRBJ1-1, reads DTGVSQNPRHKITKRGQNVTFRCDPISEHNRLYWYRQTLGQGPEFLTYFQNEAQLEKSRLLSDRFSAERPKGSFSTLEIQRTEQGDSAMYLCASTLGPSTEAFFGQGTRLTVV.